This passage covers 10 T cell receptor beta chains from one sample sequenced in a study of blood T cells in healthy people across ages (dated by TCRdb to 2013 to 2016). The library came from 5' RACE. The reads were generated on an Illumina HiSeq 2500. A second PCR of 7 to 11 cycles was run with a J-beta primer mix and a sample-barcoded 5' primer. TCRdb reprocessing: public reads trimmed at Q25 with fastp, clones called with MiXCR, in-frame beta chains kept. Rows are combined by CDR3 protein, so each entry shows the most common genes and DNA. This sample is represented by about 840,000 distinct CDR3 sequences; about 29% of them were singletons. The leading ten clones occupy about a tenth of the sample. Separately, the same data were catalogued under a study of T cells of mothers and their children.

The specimen was blood. Every receptor here comes from a woman in her thirties or forties in good health.

The chain links TRBV6-2 or TRBV6-3 to TRBJ2-7, with D unclear. Germline CDR1 is MNHEY and CDR2 is SVGEGT. The CDR3 has 16 residues. V lost 2 bases to trimming and J lost 0 bases, with 14 bases between them. The CDR3 region has the DNA TGTGCCAGCAGTTACAGTAGGCAGTATTACTCCTACGAGCAGTACTTC. It translates to CASSYSRQYYSYEQYF.

This chain joins TRBV5-5 and TRBJ1-2, with 7 bases that match TRBD1. CDR1 and CDR2 from the germline V gene are SGHKS and YYEKEE (reference sequence). V was pared by 5 bases and J by 2 bases, with 9 bases of the junction left unmatched. The CDR3 runs to 15 residues. This CDR3 is CASSEGTEPNYGYTF. The CDR3 region has the DNA TGTGCCAGCAGTGAGGGGACAGAACCCAACTATGGCTACACCTTC.

This clonotype came up a few times. The rearrangement joins TRBV7-6 to TRBJ2-1; D is undetermined. V was trimmed by 3 bases and J by 7 bases, leaving 7 bases between them. The CDR3 totals 12 residues. Germline CDR1 reads SGHVS; CDR2 reads FNYEAQ. CDR3 sequence: CASSFPLNEQFF. The CDR3 DNA follows: TGTGCCAGCAGCTTCCCCCTGAATGAGCAGTTCTTC.

This clonotype was detected a few times. This rearrangement joins TRBV4-1 to TRBJ2-2; D possibly matches TRBD1 or TRBD2 (6 bases each). This CDR3 comprises 16 residues. Germline-derived CDR1 and CDR2 are MGHRA and YSYEKL. The ends were cut back, 3 bases at V and 8 bases at J, with 19 bases in the middle. The CDR3 nucleotides read TGCGCCAGCAGCCAGGTGGGGGGCGCCGCCGGGGGGGAGCTGTTTTTT. Translated, it gives CASSQVGGAAGGELFF.

The chain employs TRBV6-5 and TRBJ1-1, with 11 bases matching TRBD1. CDR3 length equals 16 residues. V dropped 8 bases and J dropped 6; count of bases not matched to a gene: 14. CDR1 MNHEY and CDR2 SVGAGI come from the germline V gene. This CDR3 is CASGTRDRGLHPEAFF. The CDR3 bases are TGTGCCAGCGGGACCCGGGACAGGGGGTTGCACCCTGAAGCTTTCTTT.

The CDR3 loop reads CASSQEMGKDGNTEAFF. The CDR3 DNA reads as TGCGCCAGCAGCCAAGAAATGGGGAAGGACGGGAACACTGAAGCTTTCTTT. The chain couples TRBV4-3 to TRBJ1-1; D is unresolved. Germline CDR1 LGHNA, CDR2 YSLEER. This CDR3 contains 17 residues. V was trimmed by 0 bases and J by 1 base, leaving 15 bases between them.

Only one count was recorded for this clonotype. The CDR3 protein is CASSSAGGLVGELFF. The CDR3 DNA follows: TGTGCCAGCAGTTCCGCAGGGGGGCTCGTCGGGGAGCTGTTTTTT. The chain recombines TRBV28 with TRBJ2-2, with D possibly matching TRBD1 (7 bases). Germline CDR1 reads MDHEN; CDR2 reads SYDVKM. The CDR3 covers 15 residues. V was shortened by 4 bases and J by 7 bases, with 16 bases between the two germline ends.

This clonotype occurred a few times. A junction boundary mismatches the germline segment, possibly from a read error. V and J are TRBV5-1 and TRBJ2-1; weak D call: TRBD1 (8 bases). CDR3 size: 15 residues. Looked up from germline, CDR1 is SGHRS and CDR2 is YFSETQ. Here the CDR3 reads CTSSQTGEGYNEQFF. Here the CDR3 DNA reads TGCACCAGCAGCCAGACAGGGGAGGGCTACAATGAGCAGTTCTTC.

The V call is TRBV4-1, the J call TRBJ1-5; D ambiguous. CDR1 MGHRA and CDR2 YSYEKL come from the germline V gene. The CDR3 totals 14 residues. Trimming cost V 1 base and J 7 bases, with 11 bases left between them. The CDR3 is CASSQGGWRQPQHF. The CDR3 DNA sequence: TGCGCCAGCAGCCAAGGGGGATGGCGACAGCCCCAGCATTTT.

This clonotype occurred a few times. The chain combines TRBV28 with TRBJ2-7; TRBD1 agrees at 11 bases. The V and J ends lost 6 bases and 6 bases, in that order; junction bases with no gene match: 4. Per the germline V gene, CDR1 is MDHEN and CDR2 is SYDVKM. The CDR3 is made up of 13 amino acids. The CDR3 DNA reads as TGTGCCAGCAGGGGACAGGGGGTAAGCGAGCAGTACTTC. Residues: CASRGQGVSEQYF.